The clone carrying this T cell receptor (beta chain) came up many times. According to the study, TCR beta libraries were built with iRepertoire HTBI primers and CDR3-region Arm-PCR. In TCRdb, the multiplex PCR reads were re-called with MiXCR into one record per CDR3 protein. The sample consists of hundreds of thousands of distinct CDR3 sequences, approximately 13% of them appearing once. These data come from a study of regulatory T cells in long-lasting Graves disease. The time point was: newly diagnosed GD, antithyroid drugs for less than 3 months. TCR sequences were obtained from RNA taken from PBMCs. In addition, the sample was reused for a study of T cells in Graves' hyperthyroidism and ophthalmopathy. From that second work: Lactation, pregnancy, other autoimmune disease or uncontrolled infection led to exclusion of patients. Clinical symptoms, serum thyroxine and TRAb, thyroid ultrasound and orbital computed tomography were used for the diagnoses. The blood repertoire included most of the expanded thyroid clonotypes above 0.001.

The material sequenced was peripheral blood mononuclear cells (PBMCs), taken at new diagnosis, from a patient treated with antithyroid drugs. This receptor was identified in a man aged 25 to 40 with Graves disease.

CDR3 in DNA: TGTGCCAGCAGCTCAGGGGGGGGGCGCCGCACTGAAGCTTTCTTT. Its translation: CASSSGGGRRTEAFF. The chain combines TRBV5-4 with TRBJ1-1; the match to TRBD1 covers 7 bases. J lost 4 bases, V lost 3 bases, and 9 bases had no gene match. There are 15 residues in the CDR3. Germline lookup yields CDR1 SGHNT and CDR2 YYREEE (reference sequence).